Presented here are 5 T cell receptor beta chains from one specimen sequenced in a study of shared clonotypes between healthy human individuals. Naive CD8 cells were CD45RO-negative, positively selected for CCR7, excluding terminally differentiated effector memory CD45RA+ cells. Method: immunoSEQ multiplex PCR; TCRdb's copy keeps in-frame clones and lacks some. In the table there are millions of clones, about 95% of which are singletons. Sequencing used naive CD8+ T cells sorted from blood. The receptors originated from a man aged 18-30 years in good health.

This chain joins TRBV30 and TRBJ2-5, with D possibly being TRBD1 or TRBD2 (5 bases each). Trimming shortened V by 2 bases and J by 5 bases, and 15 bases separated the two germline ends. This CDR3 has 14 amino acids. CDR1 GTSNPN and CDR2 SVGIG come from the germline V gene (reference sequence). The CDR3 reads CAWSRDGTVETQYF. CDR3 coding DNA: TGTGCCTGGAGTAGAGACGGGACGGTTGAGACCCAGTACTTC.

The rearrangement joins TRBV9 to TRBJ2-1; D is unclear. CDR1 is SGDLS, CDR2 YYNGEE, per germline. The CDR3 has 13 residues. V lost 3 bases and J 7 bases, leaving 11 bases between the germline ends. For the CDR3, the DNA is TGTGCCAGCAGCGCCCAGAACGCTAATGAGCAGTTCTTC. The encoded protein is CASSAQNANEQFF.

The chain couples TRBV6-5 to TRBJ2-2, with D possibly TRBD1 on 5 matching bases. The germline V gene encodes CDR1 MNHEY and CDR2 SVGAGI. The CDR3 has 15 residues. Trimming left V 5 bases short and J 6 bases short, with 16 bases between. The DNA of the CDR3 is TGTGCCAGCAGTCCCCAGCAGGGTATGGCCGGGGAGCTGTTTTTT. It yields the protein CASSPQQGMAGELFF.

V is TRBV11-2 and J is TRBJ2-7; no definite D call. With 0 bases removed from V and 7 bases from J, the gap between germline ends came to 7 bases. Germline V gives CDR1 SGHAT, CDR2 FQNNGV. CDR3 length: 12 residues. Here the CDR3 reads CASSLDAAEQYF. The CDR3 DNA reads TGTGCCAGCAGCTTAGATGCAGCAGAGCAGTACTTC.

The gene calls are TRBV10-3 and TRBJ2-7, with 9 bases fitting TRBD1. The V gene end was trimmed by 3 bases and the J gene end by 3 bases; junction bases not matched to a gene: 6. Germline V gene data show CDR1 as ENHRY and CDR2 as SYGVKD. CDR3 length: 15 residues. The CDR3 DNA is TGTGCCATCAGTGACCCTGACAGGGGGTTCTACGAGCAGTACTTC. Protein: CAISDPDRGFYEQYF.